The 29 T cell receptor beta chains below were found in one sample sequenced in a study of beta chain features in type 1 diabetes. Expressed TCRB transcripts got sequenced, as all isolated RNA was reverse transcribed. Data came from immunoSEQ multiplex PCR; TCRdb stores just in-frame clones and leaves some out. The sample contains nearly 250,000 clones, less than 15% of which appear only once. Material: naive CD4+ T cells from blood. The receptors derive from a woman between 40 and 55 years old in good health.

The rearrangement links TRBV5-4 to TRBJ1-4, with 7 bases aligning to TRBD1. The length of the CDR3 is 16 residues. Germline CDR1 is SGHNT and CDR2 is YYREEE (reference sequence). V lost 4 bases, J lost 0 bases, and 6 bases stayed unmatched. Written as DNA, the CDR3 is TGTGCCAGCAGCAGACAGGGTCTGTCAACTAATGAAAAACTGTTTTTT. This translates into CASSRQGLSTNEKLFF.

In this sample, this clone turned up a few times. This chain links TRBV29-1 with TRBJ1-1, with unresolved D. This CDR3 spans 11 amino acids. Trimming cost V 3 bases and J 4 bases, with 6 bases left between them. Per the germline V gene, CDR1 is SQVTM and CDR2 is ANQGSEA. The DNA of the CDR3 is TGCAGCGTTGAGGCTCTCACTGAAGCTTTCTTT. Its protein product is CSVEALTEAFF.

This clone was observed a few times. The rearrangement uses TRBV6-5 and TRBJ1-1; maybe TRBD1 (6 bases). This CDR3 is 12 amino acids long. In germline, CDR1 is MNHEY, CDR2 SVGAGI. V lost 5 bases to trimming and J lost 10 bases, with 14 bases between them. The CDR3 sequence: CASSQPTGTAFF. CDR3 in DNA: TGTGCCAGCAGTCAACCGACAGGAACAGCTTTCTTT.

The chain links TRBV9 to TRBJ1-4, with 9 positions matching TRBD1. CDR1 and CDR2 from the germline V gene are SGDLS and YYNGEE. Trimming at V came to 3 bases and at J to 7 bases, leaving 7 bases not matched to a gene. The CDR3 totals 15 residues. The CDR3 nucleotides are TGTGCCAGCAGCGCGCCCGGGACAGGGCGTGAAAAACTGTTTTTT. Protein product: CASSAPGTGREKLFF.

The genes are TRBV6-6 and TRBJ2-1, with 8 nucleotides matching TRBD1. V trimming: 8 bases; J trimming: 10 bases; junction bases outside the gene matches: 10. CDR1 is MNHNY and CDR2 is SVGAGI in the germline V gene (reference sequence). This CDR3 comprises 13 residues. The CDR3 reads CASGLRGLGEQFF. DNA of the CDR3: TGTGCCAGCGGACTCAGGGGGCTTGGGGAGCAGTTCTTC.

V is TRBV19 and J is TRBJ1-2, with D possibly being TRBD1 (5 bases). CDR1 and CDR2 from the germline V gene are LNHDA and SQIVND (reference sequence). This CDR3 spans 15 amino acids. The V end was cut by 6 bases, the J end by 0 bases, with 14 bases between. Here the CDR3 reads CASSVGKGPNYGYTF. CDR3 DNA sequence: TGTGCCAGTAGCGTCGGAAAGGGGCCTAACTATGGCTACACCTTC.

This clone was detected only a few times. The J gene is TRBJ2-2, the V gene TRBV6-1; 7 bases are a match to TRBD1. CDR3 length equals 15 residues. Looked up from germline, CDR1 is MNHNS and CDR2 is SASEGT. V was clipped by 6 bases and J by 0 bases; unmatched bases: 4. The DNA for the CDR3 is TGTGCCAGCAGGACCGGGACAGCGAACACCGGGGAGCTGTTTTTT. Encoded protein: CASRTGTANTGELFF.

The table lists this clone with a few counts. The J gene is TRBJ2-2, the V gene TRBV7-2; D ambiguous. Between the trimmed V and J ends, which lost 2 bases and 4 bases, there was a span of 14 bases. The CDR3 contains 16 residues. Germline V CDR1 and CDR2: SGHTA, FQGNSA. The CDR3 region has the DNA TGTGCCAGCAGCTTAAACGCTCTAGGCCTCACCGGGGAGCTGTTTTTT. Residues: CASSLNALGLTGELFF. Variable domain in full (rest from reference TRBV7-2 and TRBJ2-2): GAGVSQSPSNKVTEKGKDVELRCDPISGHTALYWYRQSLGQGLEFLIYFQGNSAPDKSGLPSDRFSAERTGGSVSTLTIQRTQQEDSAVYLCASSLNALGLTGELFFGEGSRLTVL.

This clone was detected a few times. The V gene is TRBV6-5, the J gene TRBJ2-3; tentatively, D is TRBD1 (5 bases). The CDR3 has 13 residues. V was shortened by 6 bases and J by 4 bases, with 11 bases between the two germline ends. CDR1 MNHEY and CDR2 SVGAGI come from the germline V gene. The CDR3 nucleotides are TGTGCCAGCAGCGACACAGGAGCAGATACGCAGTATTTT. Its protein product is CASSDTGADTQYF.

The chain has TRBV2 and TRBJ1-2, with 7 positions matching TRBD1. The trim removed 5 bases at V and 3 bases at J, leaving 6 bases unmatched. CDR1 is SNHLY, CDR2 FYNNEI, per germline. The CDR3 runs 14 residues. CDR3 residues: CASSTGVGYYGYTF. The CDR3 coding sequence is TGTGCCAGCAGTACAGGGGTAGGGTACTATGGCTACACCTTC.

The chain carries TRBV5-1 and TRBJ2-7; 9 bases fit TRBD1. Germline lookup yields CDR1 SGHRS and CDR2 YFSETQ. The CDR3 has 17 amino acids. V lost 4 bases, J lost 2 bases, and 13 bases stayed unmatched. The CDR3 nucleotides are TGCGCCAGCAGCGTTGGTCCCGGGACAGGGATAACCTACGAGCAGTACTTC. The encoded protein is CASSVGPGTGITYEQYF.

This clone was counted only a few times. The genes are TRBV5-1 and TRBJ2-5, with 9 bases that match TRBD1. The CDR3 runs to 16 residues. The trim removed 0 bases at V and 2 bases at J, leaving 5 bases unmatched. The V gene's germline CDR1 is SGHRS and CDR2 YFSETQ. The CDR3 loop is CASSLEPGQGQETQYF. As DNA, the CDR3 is TGCGCCAGCAGCTTGGAGCCGGGACAGGGACAAGAGACCCAGTACTTC.

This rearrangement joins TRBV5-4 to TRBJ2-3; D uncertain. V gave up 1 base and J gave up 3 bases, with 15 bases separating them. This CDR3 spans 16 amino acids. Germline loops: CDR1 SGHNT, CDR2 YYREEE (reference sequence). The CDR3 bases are TGTGCCAGCAGCTTGACCCCTACCCTAGGAACAGATACGCAGTATTTT. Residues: CASSLTPTLGTDTQYF.

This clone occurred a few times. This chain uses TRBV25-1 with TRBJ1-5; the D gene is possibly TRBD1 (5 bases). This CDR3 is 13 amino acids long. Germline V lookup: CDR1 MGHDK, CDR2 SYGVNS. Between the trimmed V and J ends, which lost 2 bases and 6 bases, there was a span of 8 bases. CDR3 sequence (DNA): TGTGCCAGCAGTGAACAGGGAAGTCAGCCCCAGCATTTT. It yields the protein CASSEQGSQPQHF.

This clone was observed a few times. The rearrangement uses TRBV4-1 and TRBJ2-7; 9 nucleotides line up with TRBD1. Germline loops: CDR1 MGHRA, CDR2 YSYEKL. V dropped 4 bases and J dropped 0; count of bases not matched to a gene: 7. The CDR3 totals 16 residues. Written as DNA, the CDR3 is TGCGCCAGCAGCCCAAACGGACAGGGGATCTCCTACGAGCAGTACTTC. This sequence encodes CASSPNGQGISYEQYF.

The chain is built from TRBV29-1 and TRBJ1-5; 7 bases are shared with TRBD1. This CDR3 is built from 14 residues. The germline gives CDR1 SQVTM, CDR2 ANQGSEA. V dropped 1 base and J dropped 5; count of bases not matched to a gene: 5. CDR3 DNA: TGCAGCGTTGAAGGTGGAGACAGGGATCAGCCCCAGCATTTT. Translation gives CSVEGGDRDQPQHF.

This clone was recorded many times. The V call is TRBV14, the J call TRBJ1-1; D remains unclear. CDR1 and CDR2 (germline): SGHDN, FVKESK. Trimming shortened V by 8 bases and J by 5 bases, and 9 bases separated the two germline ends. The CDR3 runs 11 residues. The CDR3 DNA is TGTGCCAGCTTCCACGGGACTGAAGCTTTCTTT. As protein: CASFHGTEAFF.

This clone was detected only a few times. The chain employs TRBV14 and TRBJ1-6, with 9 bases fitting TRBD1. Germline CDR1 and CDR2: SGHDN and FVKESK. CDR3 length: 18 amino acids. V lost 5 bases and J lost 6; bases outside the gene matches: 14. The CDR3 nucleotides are TGTGCCAGCAGCGAGTTAAATACAGGGGGCTACTCTAATTCACCCCTCCACTTT. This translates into CASSELNTGGYSNSPLHF. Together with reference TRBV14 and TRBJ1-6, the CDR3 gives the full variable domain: EAGVTQFPSHSVIEKGQTVTLRCDPISGHDNLYWYRRVMGKEIKFLLHFVKESKQDESGMPNNRFLAERTGGTYSTLKVQPAELEDSGVYFCASSELNTGGYSNSPLHFGNGTRLTVT.

For the CDR3, the DNA is TGTGCCAGCAGCCCTACAGGGGGCTCGCGCGAGCAGTACTTC. As protein: CASSPTGGSREQYF. The genes are TRBV7-2 and TRBJ2-7; 9 nucleotides align to TRBD1. With 5 bases clipped from V and 6 bases from J, the junction kept 8 bases outside the gene matches. CDR3 length equals 14 residues. Germline values: CDR1 SGHTA, CDR2 FQGNSA.

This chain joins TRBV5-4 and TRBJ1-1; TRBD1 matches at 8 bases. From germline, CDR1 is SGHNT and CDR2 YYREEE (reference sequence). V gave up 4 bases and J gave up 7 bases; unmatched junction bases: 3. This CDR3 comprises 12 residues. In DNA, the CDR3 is TGTGCCAGCAGCCGGGACAGGAGTGAAGCTTTCTTT. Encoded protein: CASSRDRSEAFF.

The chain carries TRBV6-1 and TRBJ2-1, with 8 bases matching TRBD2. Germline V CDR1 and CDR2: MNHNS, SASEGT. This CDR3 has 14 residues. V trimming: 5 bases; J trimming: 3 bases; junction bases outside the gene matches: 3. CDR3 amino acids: CASSSGGFYNEQFF. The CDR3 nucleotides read TGTGCCAGCAGTAGCGGGGGCTTCTACAATGAGCAGTTCTTC.

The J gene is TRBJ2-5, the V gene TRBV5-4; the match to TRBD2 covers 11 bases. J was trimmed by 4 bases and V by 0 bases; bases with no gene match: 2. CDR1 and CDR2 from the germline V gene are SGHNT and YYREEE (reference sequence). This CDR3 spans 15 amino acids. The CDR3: CASSLGLAGRETQYF. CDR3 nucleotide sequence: TGTGCCAGCAGCTTGGGACTAGCGGGGCGAGAGACCCAGTACTTC.

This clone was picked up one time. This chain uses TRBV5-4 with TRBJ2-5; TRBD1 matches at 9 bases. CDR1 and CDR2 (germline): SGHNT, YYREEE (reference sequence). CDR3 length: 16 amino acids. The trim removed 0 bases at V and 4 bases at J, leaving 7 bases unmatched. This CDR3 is CASSLGGGQGGETQYF. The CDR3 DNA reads TGTGCCAGCAGCTTGGGTGGGGGACAGGGTGGAGAGACCCAGTACTTC.

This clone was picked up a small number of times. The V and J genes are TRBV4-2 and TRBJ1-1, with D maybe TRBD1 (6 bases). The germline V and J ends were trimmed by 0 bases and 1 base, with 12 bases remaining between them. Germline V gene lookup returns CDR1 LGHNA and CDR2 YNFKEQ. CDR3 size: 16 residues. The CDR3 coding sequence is TGTGCCAGCAGCCAAGACTCCGCAGGGGAGAACACTGAAGCTTTCTTT. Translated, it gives CASSQDSAGENTEAFF.

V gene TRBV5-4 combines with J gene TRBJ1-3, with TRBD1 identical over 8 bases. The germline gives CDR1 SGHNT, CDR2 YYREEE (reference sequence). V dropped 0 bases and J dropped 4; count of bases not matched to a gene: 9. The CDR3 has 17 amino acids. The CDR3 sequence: CASSLGKTGQGGNTIYF. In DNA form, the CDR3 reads TGTGCCAGCAGCTTGGGCAAAACTGGACAGGGAGGAAACACCATATATTTT. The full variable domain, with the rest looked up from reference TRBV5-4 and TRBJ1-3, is ETGVTQSPTHLIKTRGQQVTLRCSSQSGHNTVSWYQQALGQGPQFIFQYYREEENGRGNFPPRFSGLQFPNYSSELNVNALELDDSALYLCASSLGKTGQGGNTIYFGEGSWLTVV.

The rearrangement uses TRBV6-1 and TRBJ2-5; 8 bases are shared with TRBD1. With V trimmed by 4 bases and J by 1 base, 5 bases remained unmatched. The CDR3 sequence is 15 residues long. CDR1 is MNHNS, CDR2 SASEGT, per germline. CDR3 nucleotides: TGTGCCAGCAGTGGAGACAGGGGTCCCCAAGAGACCCAGTACTTC. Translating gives CASSGDRGPQETQYF.

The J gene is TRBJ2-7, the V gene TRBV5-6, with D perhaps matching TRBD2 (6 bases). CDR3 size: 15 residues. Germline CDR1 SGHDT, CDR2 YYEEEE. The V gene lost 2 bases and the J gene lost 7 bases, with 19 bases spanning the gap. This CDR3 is CASSFRDAGKGEQYF. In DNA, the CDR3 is TGTGCCAGCAGCTTCCGGGACGCGGGGAAAGGAGAGCAGTACTTC.

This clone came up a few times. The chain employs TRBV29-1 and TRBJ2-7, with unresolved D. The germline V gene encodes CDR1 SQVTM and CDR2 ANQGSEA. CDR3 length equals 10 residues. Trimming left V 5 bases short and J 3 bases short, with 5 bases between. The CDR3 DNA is TGCAGCGTTTATTGCTACGAGCAGTACTTC. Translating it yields CSVYCYEQYF.

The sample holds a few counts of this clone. Here the CDR3 DNA reads TGCAGCGTAGGGGGTCCCTACGAGCAGTACTTC. As protein: CSVGGPYEQYF. V and J are TRBV29-1 and TRBJ2-5; perhaps TRBD1 as D (6 bases). The closer fit of TRBJ2-7 to the DNA end suggests the J call may be wrong. The CDR3 spans 11 residues. In germline, CDR1 is SQVTM, CDR2 ANQGSEA.